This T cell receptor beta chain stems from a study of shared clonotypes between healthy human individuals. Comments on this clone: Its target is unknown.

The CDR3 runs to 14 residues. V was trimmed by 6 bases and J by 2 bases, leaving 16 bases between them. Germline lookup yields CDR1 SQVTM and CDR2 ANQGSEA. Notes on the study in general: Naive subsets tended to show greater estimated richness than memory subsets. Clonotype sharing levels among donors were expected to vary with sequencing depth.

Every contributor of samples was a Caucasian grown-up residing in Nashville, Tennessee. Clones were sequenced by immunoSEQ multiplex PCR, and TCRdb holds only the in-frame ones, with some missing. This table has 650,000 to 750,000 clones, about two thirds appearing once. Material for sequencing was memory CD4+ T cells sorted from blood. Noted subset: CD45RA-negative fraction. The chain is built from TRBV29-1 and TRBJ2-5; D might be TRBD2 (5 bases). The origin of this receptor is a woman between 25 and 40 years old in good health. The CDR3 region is CSVQPGNLQETQYF. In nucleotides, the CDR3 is TGCAGCGTCCAACCCGGGAACCTTCAAGAGACCCAGTACTTC.